Listed below are T cell receptor beta chains from one sample, sequenced in a study of cytomegalovirus exposure and HLA in healthy donors. Only in-frame clones appear in the TCRdb table, and some are missing; sequencing was by immunoSEQ multiplex PCR. The repertoire holds hundreds of thousands of clones, with less than 90% as singletons. Sample: PBMCs. These receptors were collected from a man younger than 35 in good health and CMV-seropositive. The CDR3 runs from the conserved cysteine through the conserved F or W. D genes are given only for firm matches. Clone size appears in some rows only: once, few, many, or a class for an expanded clone.

j_gene: TRBJ2-3
abundance: -
d_gene: TRBD2
v_gene: TRBV4-1
CDR3aa: CASSRGLAGVDTQYF
CDR3nt: TGCGCCAGCAGCCGAGGGCTAGCGGGAGTAGATACGCAGTATTTT

j_gene: TRBJ1-1
abundance: -
d_gene: -
v_gene: TRBV15
CDR3aa: CATSSKRALPFRATEAFF
CDR3nt: TGTGCCACCAGTTCAAAGCGGGCACTACCATTTCGGGCCACTGAAGCTTTCTTT

j_gene: TRBJ2-2
abundance: few
d_gene: -
v_gene: TRBV30
CDR3aa: CAWGTSTGELFF
CDR3nt: TGTGCCTGGGGGACTTCCACCGGGGAGCTGTTTTTT

j_gene: TRBJ2-7
abundance: -
d_gene: -
v_gene: TRBV15
CDR3aa: CATSRARGQPYEQYF
CDR3nt: TGTGCCACCAGCAGAGCACGTGGTCAGCCCTACGAGCAGTACTTC

j_gene: TRBJ2-5
abundance: -
d_gene: TRBD2
v_gene: TRBV7-9
CDR3aa: CASLGGEETQYF
CDR3nt: TGTGCCAGCTTGGGAGGGGAAGAGACCCAGTACTTC

j_gene: TRBJ2-3
abundance: -
d_gene: -
v_gene: TRBV2
CDR3aa: CASSETRISTDTQYF
CDR3nt: TGTGCCAGCAGTGAGACACGGATTAGCACAGATACGCAGTATTTT

j_gene: TRBJ2-5
abundance: -
d_gene: TRBD2
v_gene: TRBV2
CDR3aa: CASSPGLAGARLDETQYF
CDR3nt: TGTGCCAGCAGTCCAGGACTAGCGGGAGCTCGGCTGGATGAGACCCAGTACTTC

j_gene: TRBJ2-1
abundance: -
d_gene: -
v_gene: TRBV6-4
CDR3aa: CASSDSSGSYNEQFF
CDR3nt: TGTGCCAGCAGTGACTCTAGCGGCTCCTACAATGAGCAGTTCTTC

j_gene: TRBJ2-1
abundance: -
d_gene: TRBD2
v_gene: TRBV5-8
CDR3aa: CASDEGGHYNEQFF
CDR3nt: TGTGCCAGCGACGAGGGAGGGCATTACAATGAGCAGTTCTTC

j_gene: TRBJ2-7
abundance: -
d_gene: -
v_gene: TRBV9
CDR3aa: CASSVGSGFYEQYF
CDR3nt: TGTGCCAGCAGCGTAGGGTCCGGGTTCTACGAGCAGTACTTC

j_gene: TRBJ2-1
abundance: -
d_gene: -
v_gene: TRBV2
CDR3aa: CASSVTVDDDEQFF
CDR3nt: TGTGCCAGCAGTGTGACAGTAGACGACGATGAGCAGTTCTTC

j_gene: TRBJ2-2
abundance: -
d_gene: -
v_gene: TRBV5-1
CDR3aa: CASSLAGGETGELFF
CDR3nt: TGCGCCAGCAGCTTGGCTGGGGGCGAAACCGGGGAGCTGTTTTTT

j_gene: TRBJ1-1
abundance: -
d_gene: -
v_gene: TRBV5-4
CDR3aa: CASSRGGFEAFF
CDR3nt: TGTGCCAGCAGCCGAGGGGGTTTTGAAGCTTTCTTT

j_gene: TRBJ2-2
abundance: -
d_gene: TRBD1
v_gene: TRBV7-9
CDR3aa: CASSSTGGSNTGELFF
CDR3nt: TGTGCCAGCAGCTCAACAGGGGGAAGTAACACCGGGGAGCTGTTTTTT

j_gene: TRBJ2-7
abundance: -
d_gene: -
v_gene: TRBV7-2
CDR3aa: CASSTDRLNGEQYF
CDR3nt: TGTGCCAGCAGTACCGATCGACTGAATGGCGAGCAGTACTTC

j_gene: TRBJ2-1
abundance: -
d_gene: -
v_gene: TRBV7-9
CDR3aa: CASSLLGSGVEQFF
CDR3nt: TGTGCCAGCAGCCTTCTAGGCTCCGGGGTTGAGCAGTTCTTC

j_gene: TRBJ1-2
abundance: -
d_gene: -
v_gene: TRBV6-1
CDR3aa: CASSEASPGSYGYTF
CDR3nt: TGTGCCAGCAGTGAAGCTTCTCCGGGTAGCTATGGCTACACCTTC

j_gene: TRBJ2-1
abundance: -
d_gene: -
v_gene: TRBV29-1
CDR3aa: CSVVGGPELNEQFF
CDR3nt: TGCAGCGTTGTTGGCGGTCCAGAACTCAATGAGCAGTTCTTC

j_gene: TRBJ2-1
abundance: -
d_gene: TRBD2
v_gene: TRBV5-1
CDR3aa: CASSLAGTSGITAYYNEQFF
CDR3nt: TGCGCCAGCAGCTTGGCCGGGACTAGCGGGATAACAGCTTACTACAATGAGCAGTTCTTC

j_gene: TRBJ2-7
abundance: -
d_gene: -
v_gene: TRBV13
CDR3aa: CASSLVSGPYEQYF
CDR3nt: TGTGCCAGCAGCTTAGTAAGCGGGCCGTACGAGCAGTACTTC

j_gene: TRBJ2-2
abundance: -
d_gene: -
v_gene: TRBV15
CDR3aa: CATSRIGDGELFF
CDR3nt: TGTGCCACCAGCAGAATCGGGGACGGGGAGCTGTTTTTT

j_gene: TRBJ1-2
abundance: -
d_gene: TRBD1
v_gene: TRBV28
CDR3aa: CASSPPWTGYYGYTF
CDR3nt: TGTGCCAGCAGTCCACCGTGGACAGGGTACTATGGCTACACCTTC

j_gene: TRBJ2-7
abundance: -
d_gene: -
v_gene: TRBV25-1
CDR3aa: CASSEQGWYEQYF
CDR3nt: TGTGCCAGCAGTGAGCAGGGTTGGTACGAGCAGTACTTC

j_gene: TRBJ2-5
abundance: -
d_gene: -
v_gene: TRBV5-1
CDR3aa: CASTFRTQETQYF
CDR3nt: TGCGCCAGCACTTTCCGTACACAAGAGACCCAGTACTTC

j_gene: TRBJ2-7
abundance: -
d_gene: -
v_gene: TRBV29-1
CDR3aa: CSVTPQGDEQYF
CDR3nt: TGCAGCGTTACCCCACAGGGCGACGAGCAGTACTTC

j_gene: TRBJ1-5
abundance: -
d_gene: TRBD1
v_gene: TRBV4-2
CDR3aa: CASSQDPHRDSINQPQHF
CDR3nt: TGTGCCAGCAGCCAAGACCCCCACCGGGACAGTATCAATCAGCCCCAGCATTTT

j_gene: TRBJ2-2
abundance: -
d_gene: -
v_gene: TRBV9
CDR3aa: CASSVTPNTGELFF
CDR3nt: TGTGCCAGCAGCGTAACACCGAACACCGGGGAGCTGTTTTTT

j_gene: TRBJ2-7
abundance: once
d_gene: TRBD2
v_gene: TRBV14
CDR3aa: CASSRGLQNFYEQYF
CDR3nt: TGTGCCAGCAGTCGGGGACTACAAAACTTCTACGAGCAGTACTTC

j_gene: TRBJ2-2
abundance: -
d_gene: TRBD1
v_gene: TRBV4-1
CDR3aa: CASSLGLLRTGPTGELFF
CDR3nt: TGCGCCAGCAGCCTAGGCCTTTTGAGGACAGGACCCACCGGGGAGCTGTTTTTT

j_gene: TRBJ2-7
abundance: -
d_gene: -
v_gene: TRBV19
CDR3aa: CASSTSTAGSYEQYF
CDR3nt: TGTGCCAGTAGTACCTCCACCGCCGGGAGCTACGAGCAGTACTTC

j_gene: TRBJ2-1
abundance: -
d_gene: TRBD2
v_gene: TRBV7-9
CDR3aa: CASSSPGTSGYNEQFF
CDR3nt: TGTGCCAGCAGCTCCCCCGGGACTAGCGGTTACAATGAGCAGTTCTTC

j_gene: TRBJ2-7
abundance: -
d_gene: -
v_gene: TRBV7-9
CDR3aa: CASSSHRYEQYF
CDR3nt: TGTGCCAGCAGCTCCCATCGTTACGAGCAGTACTTC

j_gene: TRBJ2-1
abundance: -
d_gene: -
v_gene: TRBV28
CDR3aa: CASRPPPYILGEQFF
CDR3nt: TGTGCCAGCAGACCACCCCCCTACATCTTAGGTGAGCAGTTCTTC

j_gene: TRBJ2-3
abundance: -
d_gene: -
v_gene: TRBV27
CDR3aa: CASSSTWGHSTDTQYF
CDR3nt: TGTGCCAGCAGTTCCACCTGGGGACATAGCACAGATACGCAGTATTTT

j_gene: TRBJ2-3
abundance: -
d_gene: -
v_gene: TRBV27
CDR3aa: CASSFGGISTDTQYF
CDR3nt: TGTGCCAGCAGTTTTGGGGGTATCTCCACAGATACGCAGTATTTT

j_gene: TRBJ1-3
abundance: -
d_gene: -
v_gene: TRBV6-6
CDR3aa: CASMTGNTIYF
CDR3nt: TGTGCCAGCATGACTGGAAACACCATATATTTT

j_gene: TRBJ2-7
abundance: -
d_gene: TRBD1
v_gene: TRBV5-6
CDR3aa: CASSPWTGAYEQYF
CDR3nt: TGTGCCAGCAGCCCGTGGACAGGGGCCTACGAGCAGTACTTC

j_gene: TRBJ2-1
abundance: -
d_gene: TRBD2
v_gene: TRBV5-1
CDR3aa: CASSPAGLAGGSYNEQFF
CDR3nt: TGCGCCAGCAGCCCTGCGGGACTAGCGGGAGGTTCGTACAATGAGCAGTTCTTC